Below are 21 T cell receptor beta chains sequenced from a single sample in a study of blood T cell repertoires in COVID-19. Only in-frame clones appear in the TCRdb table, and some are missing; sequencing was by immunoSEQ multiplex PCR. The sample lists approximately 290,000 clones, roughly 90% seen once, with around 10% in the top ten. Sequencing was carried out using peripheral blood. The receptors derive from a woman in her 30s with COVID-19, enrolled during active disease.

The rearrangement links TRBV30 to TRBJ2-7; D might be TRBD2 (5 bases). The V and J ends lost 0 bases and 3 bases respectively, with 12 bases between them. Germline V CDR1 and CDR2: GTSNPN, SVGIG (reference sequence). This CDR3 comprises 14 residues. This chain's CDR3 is CAWSVRAGYYEQYF. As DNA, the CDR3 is TGTGCCTGGAGTGTACGTGCGGGTTACTACGAGCAGTACTTC.

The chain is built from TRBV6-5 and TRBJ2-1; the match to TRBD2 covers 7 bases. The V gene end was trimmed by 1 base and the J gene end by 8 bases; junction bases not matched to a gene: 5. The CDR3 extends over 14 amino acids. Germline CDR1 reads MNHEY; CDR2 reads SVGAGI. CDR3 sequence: CASSYWGGVDEQFF. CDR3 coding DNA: TGTGCCAGCAGTTACTGGGGGGGGGTTGATGAGCAGTTCTTC.

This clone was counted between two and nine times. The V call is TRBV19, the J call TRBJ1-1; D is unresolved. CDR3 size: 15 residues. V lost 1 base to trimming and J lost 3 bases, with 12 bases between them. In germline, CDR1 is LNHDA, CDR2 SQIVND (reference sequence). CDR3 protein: CASSIGEYGDTEAFF. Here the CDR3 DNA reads TGTGCCAGTAGTATAGGAGAATACGGGGACACTGAAGCTTTCTTT.

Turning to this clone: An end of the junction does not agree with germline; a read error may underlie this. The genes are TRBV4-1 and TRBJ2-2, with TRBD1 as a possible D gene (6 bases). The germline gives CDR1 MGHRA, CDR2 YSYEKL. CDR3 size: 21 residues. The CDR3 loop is CASSPPVLSLPGHKNAGELFF. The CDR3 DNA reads TGCGCCAGCAGCCCACCCGTTTTGTCTCTACCGGGACACAAGAACGCCGGGGAGCTGTTTTTT.

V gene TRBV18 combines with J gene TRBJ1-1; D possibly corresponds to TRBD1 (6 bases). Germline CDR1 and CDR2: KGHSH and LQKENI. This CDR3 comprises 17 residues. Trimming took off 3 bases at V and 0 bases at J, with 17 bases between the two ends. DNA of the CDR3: TGTGCCAGCTCACCTCCTGGACAGACCGGCCTGAACACTGAAGCTTTCTTT. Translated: CASSPPGQTGLNTEAFF.

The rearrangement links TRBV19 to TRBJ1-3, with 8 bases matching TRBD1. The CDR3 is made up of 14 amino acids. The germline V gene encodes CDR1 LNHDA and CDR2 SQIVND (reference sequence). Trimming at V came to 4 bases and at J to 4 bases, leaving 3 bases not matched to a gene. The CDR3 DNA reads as TGTGCCAGTAGTAACAGGGGGGACGGAAACACCATATATTTT. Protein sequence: CASSNRGDGNTIYF.

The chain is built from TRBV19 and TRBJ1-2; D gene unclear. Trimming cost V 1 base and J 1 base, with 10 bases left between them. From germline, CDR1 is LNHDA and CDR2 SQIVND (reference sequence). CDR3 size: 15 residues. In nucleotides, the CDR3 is TGTGCCAGTAGTATAGCTAGTAGGTTTAACTATGGCTACACCTTC. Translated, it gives CASSIASRFNYGYTF.

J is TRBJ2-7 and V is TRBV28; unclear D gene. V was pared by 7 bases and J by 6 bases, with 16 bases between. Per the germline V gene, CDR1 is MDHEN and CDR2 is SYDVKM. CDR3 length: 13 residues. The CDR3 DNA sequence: TGTGCCAGCAAGCTAGTTCTATTTTCCGAGCAGTACTTC. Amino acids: CASKLVLFSEQYF.

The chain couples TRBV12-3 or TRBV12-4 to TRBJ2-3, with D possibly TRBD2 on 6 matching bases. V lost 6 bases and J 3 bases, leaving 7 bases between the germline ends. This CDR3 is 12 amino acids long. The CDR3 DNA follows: TGTGCCAGCAGGGGACTTACAGATACGCAGTATTTT. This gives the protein CASRGLTDTQYF.

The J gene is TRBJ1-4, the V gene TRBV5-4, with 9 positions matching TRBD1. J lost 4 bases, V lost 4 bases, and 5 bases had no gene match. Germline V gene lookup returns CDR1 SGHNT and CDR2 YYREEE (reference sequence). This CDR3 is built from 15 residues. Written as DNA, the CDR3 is TGTGCCAGCAGCGAAAACAGGGGGCTTAATGAAAAACTGTTTTTT. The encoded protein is CASSENRGLNEKLFF. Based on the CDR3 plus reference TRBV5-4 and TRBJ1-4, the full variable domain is ETGVTQSPTHLIKTRGQQVTLRCSSQSGHNTVSWYQQALGQGPQFIFQYYREEENGRGNFPPRFSGLQFPNYSSELNVNALELDDSALYLCASSENRGLNEKLFFGSGTQLSVL.

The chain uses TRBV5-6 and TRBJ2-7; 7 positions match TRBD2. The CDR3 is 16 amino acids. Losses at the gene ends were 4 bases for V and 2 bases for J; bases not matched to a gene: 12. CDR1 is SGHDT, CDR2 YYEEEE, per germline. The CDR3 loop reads CASSIVGGTLTYEQYF. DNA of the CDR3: TGTGCCAGCAGCATCGTCGGGGGGACCCTCACCTACGAGCAGTACTTC. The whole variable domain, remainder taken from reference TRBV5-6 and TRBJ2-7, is DAGVTQSPTHLIKTRGQQVTLRCSPKSGHDTVSWYQQALGQGPQFIFQYYEEEERQRGNFPDRFSGHQFPNYSSELNVNALLLGDSALYLCASSIVGGTLTYEQYFGPGTRLTVT.

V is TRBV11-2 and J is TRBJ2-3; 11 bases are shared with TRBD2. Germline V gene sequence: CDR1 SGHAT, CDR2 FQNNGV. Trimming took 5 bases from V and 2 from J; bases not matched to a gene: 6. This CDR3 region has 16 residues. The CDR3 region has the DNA TGTGCCAGCAGCCAAACTAGCGGGGGTATCACAGATACGCAGTATTTT. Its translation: CASSQTSGGITDTQYF.

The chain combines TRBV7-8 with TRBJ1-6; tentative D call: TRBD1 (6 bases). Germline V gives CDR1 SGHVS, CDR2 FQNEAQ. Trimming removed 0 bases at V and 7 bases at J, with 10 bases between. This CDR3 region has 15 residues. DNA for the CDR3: TGTGCCAGCAGCTTAGCGGGGGGGCAGAATTCACCCCTCCACTTT. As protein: CASSLAGGQNSPLHF.

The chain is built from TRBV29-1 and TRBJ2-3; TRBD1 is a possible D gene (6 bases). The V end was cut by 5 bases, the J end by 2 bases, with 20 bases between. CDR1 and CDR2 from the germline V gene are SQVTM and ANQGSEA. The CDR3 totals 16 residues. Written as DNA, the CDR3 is TGCAGCGTTTCTATGACAGGACCAATACCCACAGATACGCAGTATTTT. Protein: CSVSMTGPIPTDTQYF.

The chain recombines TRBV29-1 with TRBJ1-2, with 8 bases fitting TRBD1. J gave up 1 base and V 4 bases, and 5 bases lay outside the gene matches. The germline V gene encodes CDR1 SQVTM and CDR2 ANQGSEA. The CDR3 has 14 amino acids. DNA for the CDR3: TGCAGCGTTGGTCGGGACAGGCATAACTATGGCTACACCTTC. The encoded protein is CSVGRDRHNYGYTF. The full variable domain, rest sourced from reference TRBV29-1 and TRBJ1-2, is SAVISQKPSRDICQRGTSLTIQCQVDSQVTMMFWYRQQPGQSLTLIATANQGSEATYESGFVIDKFPISRPNLTFSTLTVSNMSPEDSSIYLCSVGRDRHNYGYTFGSGTRLTVV.

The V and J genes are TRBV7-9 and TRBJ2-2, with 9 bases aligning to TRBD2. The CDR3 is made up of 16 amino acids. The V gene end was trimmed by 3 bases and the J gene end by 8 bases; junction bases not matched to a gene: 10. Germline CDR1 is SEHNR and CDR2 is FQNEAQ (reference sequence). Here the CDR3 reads CASSFLAGVQHGELFF. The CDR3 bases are TGTGCCAGCAGCTTCTTAGCGGGGGTACAACATGGGGAGCTGTTTTTT.

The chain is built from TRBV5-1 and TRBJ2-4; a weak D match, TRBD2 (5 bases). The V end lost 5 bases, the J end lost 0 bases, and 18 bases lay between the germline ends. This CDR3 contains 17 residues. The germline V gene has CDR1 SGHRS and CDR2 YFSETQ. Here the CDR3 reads CASSESGPFLAKNIQYF. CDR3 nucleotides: TGCGCCAGCAGTGAAAGCGGCCCCTTTCTAGCCAAAAACATTCAGTACTTC.

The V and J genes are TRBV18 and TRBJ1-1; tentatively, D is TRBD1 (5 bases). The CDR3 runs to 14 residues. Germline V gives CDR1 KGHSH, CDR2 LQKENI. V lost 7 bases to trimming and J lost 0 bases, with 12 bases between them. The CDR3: CASLRDGMNTEAFF. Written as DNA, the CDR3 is TGTGCCAGCTTGCGGGACGGCATGAACACTGAAGCTTTCTTT.

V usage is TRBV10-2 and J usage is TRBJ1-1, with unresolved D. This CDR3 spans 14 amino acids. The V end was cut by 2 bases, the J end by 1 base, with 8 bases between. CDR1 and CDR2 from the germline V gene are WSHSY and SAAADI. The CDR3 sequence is CASSEVPENTEAFF. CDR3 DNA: TGCGCCAGCAGTGAGGTCCCAGAGAACACTGAAGCTTTCTTT.

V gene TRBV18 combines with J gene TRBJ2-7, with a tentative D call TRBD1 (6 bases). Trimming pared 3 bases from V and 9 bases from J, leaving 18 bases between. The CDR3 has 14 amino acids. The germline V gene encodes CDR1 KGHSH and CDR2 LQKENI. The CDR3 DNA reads TGTGCCAGCTCACCGGACAGACCCTACGACGGGCAGTACTTC. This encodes CASSPDRPYDGQYF.

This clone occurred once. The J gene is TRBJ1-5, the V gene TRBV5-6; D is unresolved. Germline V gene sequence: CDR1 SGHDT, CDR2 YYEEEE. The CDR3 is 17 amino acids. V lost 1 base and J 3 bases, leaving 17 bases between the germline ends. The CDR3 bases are TGTGCCAGCAGCTTGAACGTAAATCGAGGGCACAATCAGCCCCAGCATTTT. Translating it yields CASSLNVNRGHNQPQHF.